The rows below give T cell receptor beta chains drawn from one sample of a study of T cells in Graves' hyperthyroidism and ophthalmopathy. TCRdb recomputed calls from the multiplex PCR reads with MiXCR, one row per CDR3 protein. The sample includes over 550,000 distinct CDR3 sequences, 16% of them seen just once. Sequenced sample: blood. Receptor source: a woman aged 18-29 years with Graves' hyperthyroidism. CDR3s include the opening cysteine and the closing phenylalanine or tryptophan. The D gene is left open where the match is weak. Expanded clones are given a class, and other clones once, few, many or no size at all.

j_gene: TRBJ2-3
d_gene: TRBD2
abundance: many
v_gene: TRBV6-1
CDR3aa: CASSMTSGSGEDTQYF
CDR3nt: TGTGCCAGCAGTATGACTAGCGGTTCTGGGGAAGATACGCAGTATTTT

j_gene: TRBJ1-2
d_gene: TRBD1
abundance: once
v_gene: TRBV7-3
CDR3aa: CASSLVTRGQGYTF
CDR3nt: TGTGCCAGCAGCTTAGTCACAAGGGGGCAGGGCTACACCTTC

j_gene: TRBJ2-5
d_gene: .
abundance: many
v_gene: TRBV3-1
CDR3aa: CASSQASGLRTQYF
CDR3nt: TGTGCCAGCAGCCAAGCATCAGGGTTGCGGACCCAGTACTTC

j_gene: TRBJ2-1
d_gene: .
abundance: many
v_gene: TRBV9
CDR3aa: CASSVSLNEQFF
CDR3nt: TGTGCCAGCAGCGTCTCCCTCAATGAGCAGTTCTTC

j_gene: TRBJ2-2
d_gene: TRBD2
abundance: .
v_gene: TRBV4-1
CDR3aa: CASSHGLAGVPGELFF
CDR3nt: TGCGCCAGCAGCCATGGACTAGCGGGAGTACCCGGGGAGCTGTTTTTT

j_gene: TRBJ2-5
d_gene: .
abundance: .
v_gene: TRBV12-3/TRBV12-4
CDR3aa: CASSPRRVSVETQYF
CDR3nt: TGTGCCAGCAGTCCGCGGCGGGTCTCAGTGGAGACCCAGTACTTC

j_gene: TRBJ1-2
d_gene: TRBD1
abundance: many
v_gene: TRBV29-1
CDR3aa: CSGDRGFDGYTF
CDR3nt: TGCAGCGGGGACAGGGGGTTCGATGGCTACACCTTC

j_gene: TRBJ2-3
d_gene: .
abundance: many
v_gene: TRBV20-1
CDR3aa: CSATPAATSTDTQYF
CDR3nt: TGCAGTGCCACCCCTGCGGCGACTAGCACAGATACGCAGTATTTT

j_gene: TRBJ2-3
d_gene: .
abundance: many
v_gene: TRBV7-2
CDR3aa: CASSPRDVTDTQYF
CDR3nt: TGTGCCAGCAGCCCGCGGGACGTCACAGATACGCAGTATTTT

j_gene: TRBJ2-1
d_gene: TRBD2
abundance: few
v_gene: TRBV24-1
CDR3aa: CATSEGSGSFGNEQFF
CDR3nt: TGTGCCACCAGTGAAGGTAGCGGGAGTTTCGGCAATGAGCAGTTCTTC

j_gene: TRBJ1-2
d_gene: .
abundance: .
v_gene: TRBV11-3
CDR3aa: CASSLTNYGYIF
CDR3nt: TGTGCCAGCAGCTTAACTAACTATGGCTACATCTTC

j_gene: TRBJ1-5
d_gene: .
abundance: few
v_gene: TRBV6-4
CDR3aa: CASSRGHGQPQHF
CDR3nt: TGTGCCAGCAGTAGGGGTCATGGCCAGCCCCAGCATTTT

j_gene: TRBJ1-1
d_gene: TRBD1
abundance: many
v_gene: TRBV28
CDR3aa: CASSPGDRGENTEAFF
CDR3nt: TGTGCCAGCAGTCCGGGGGACAGGGGGGAGAACACTGAAGCTTTCTTT

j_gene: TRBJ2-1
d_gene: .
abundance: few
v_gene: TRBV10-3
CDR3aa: CAISESGGDEQFF
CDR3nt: TGTGCCATCAGTGAGTCAGGTGGGGATGAGCAGTTCTTC

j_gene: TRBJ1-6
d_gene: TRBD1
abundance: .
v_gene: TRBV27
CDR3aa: CASSSFRDRGESPLHF
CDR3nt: TGTGCCAGCAGTTCGTTCCGGGACAGGGGAGAATCACCCCTCCACTTT

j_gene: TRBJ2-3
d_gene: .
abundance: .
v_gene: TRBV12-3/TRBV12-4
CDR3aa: CASSPRIGSATDTQYF
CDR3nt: TGTGCCAGCAGTCCTCGGATCGGGAGCGCGACAGATACGCAGTATTTT

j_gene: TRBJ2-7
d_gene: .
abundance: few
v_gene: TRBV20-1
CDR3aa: CSARLSGTYEQYF
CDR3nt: TGCAGTGCTAGGTTATCGGGGACCTACGAGCAGTACTTC

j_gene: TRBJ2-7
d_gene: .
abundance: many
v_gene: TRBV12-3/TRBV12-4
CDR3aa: CASSLFGEAHEQYF
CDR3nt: TGTGCCAGCAGTTTATTCGGAGAGGCCCACGAGCAGTACTTC

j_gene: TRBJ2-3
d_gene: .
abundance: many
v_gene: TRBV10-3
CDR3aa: CAISLREGTDTQYF
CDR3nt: TGTGCCATCAGCCTCAGGGAAGGCACAGATACGCAGTATTTT

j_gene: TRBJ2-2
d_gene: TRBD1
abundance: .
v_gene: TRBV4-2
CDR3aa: CASSQTTGHTGELFF
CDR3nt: TGTGCCAGCAGCCAAACGACAGGGCACACCGGGGAGCTGTTTTTT

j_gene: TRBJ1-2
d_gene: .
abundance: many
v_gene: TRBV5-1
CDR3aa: CASSLERGGYGYTF
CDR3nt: TGCGCCAGCAGCTTGGAGAGGGGTGGCTATGGCTACACCTTC

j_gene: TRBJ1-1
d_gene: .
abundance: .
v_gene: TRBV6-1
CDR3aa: CASSEEVGRTMLLNTEAFF
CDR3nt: TGTGCCAGCAGTGAAGAGGTTGGCAGGACAATGCTTTTGAACACTGAAGCTTTCTTT

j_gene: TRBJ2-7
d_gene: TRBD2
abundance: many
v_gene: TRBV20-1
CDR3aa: CSAREVGGVSYEQYF
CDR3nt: TGCAGTGCTAGAGAGGTCGGGGGGGTCTCCTACGAGCAGTACTTC

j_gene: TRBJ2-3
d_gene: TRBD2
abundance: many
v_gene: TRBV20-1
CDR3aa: CSAPTSLSTDTQYF
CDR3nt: TGCAGTGCTCCGACTAGCCTAAGCACAGATACGCAGTATTTT

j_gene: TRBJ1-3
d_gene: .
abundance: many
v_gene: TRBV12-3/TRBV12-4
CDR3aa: CASSFTGGNTIYF
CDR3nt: TGTGCCAGCAGTTTTACGGGCGGAAACACCATATATTTT

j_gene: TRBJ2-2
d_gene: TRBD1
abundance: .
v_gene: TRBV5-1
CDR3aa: CASSFWTGANTGELFF
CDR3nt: TGCGCCAGCAGCTTCTGGACAGGGGCGAACACCGGGGAGCTGTTTTTT

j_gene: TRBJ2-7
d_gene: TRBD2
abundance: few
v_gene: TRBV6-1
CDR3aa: CASRSGGGEQYF
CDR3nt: TGTGCCAGCAGGTCGGGAGGGGGCGAGCAGTACTTC

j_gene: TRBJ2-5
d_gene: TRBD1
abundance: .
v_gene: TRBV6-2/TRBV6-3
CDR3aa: CASRPGQAAWGETQYF
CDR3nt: TGTGCCAGCAGGCCCGGACAGGCTGCGTGGGGAGAGACCCAGTACTTC

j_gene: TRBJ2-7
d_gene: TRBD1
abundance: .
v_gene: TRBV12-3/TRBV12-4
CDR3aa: CASSLTGGHEQYF
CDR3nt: TGTGCCAGCAGTTTGACAGGGGGCCACGAGCAGTACTTC

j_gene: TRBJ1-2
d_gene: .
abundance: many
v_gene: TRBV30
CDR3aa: CASSLGSGYTF
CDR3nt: TGTGCCTCCTCACTTGGGAGCGGCTACACCTTC

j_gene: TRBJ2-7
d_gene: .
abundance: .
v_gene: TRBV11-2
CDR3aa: CASSFIRSYEQYF
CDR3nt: TGTGCCAGCAGCTTTATCAGGTCCTACGAGCAGTACTTC

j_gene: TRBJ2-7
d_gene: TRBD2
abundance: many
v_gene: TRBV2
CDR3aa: CASSTLAGVYEQYF
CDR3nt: TGTGCCAGCAGTACTCTAGCGGGGGTTTACGAGCAGTACTTC

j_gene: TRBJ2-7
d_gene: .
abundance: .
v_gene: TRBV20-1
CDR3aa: CSARTGSPDEQYF
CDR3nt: TGCAGTGCTAGGACAGGCAGTCCGGACGAGCAGTACTTC

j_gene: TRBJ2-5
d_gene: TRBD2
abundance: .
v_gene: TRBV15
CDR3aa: CGTSGIWDETQYF
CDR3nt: TGTGGGACTAGCGGGATATGGGATGAGACCCAGTACTTC

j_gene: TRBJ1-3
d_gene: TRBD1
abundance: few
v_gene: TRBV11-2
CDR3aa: CASSRRDRGLPSSGNTIYF
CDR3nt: TGTGCCAGCAGCCGCCGGGACAGGGGTCTACCCAGCTCTGGAAACACCATATATTTT

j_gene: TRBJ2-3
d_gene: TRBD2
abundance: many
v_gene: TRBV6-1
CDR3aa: CASSPSGGNTQYF
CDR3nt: TGTGCCAGCAGTCCCTCGGGGGGAAATACGCAGTATTTT

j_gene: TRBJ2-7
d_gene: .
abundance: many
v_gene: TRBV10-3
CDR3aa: CAISESDGSASEQYF
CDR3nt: TGTGCCATCAGTGAGTCCGATGGGAGTGCGTCCGAGCAGTACTTC

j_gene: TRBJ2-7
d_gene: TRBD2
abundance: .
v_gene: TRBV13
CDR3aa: CASSSGGMITYEQYF
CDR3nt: TGTGCCAGCAGCTCGGGGGGGATGATAACCTACGAGCAGTACTTC

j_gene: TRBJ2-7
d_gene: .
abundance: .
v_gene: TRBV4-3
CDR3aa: CASSQDPLGTYEQYF
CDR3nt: TGCGCCAGCAGCCAAGACCCTCTGGGGACTTACGAGCAGTACTTC

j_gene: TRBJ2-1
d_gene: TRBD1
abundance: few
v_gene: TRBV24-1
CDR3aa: CATSDRGTGGYNEQFF
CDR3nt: TGTGCCACCAGTGATAGGGGGACAGGGGGATACAATGAGCAGTTCTTC

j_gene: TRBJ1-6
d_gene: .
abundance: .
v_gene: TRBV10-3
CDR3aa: CAISEQAGAHSPLHF
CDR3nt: TGTGCCATCAGTGAGCAGGCAGGGGCCCATTCACCCCTCCACTTT

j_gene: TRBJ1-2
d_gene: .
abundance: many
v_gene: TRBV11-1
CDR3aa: CASSLDGTADYGYTF
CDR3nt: TGTGCCAGCAGCTTAGACGGGACGGCAGACTATGGCTACACCTTC

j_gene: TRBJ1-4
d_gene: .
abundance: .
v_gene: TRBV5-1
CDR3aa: CASSLGSGEEKLFF
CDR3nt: TGCGCCAGCAGCTTAGGCTCTGGGGAGGAAAAACTGTTTTTT

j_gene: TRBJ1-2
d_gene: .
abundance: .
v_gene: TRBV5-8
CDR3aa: CASSLALFGYTF
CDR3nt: TGTGCCAGCAGCTTGGCTCTATTCGGCTACACCTTC

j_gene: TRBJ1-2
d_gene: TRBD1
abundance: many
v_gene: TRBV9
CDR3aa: CASSHELGQTNYGYTF
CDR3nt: TGTGCCAGCAGCCACGAATTGGGACAGACTAACTATGGCTACACCTTC

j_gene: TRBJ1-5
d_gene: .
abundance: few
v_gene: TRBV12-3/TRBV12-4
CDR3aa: CASSLRAVGQPQHF
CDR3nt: TGTGCCAGCAGTTTAAGGGCGGTGGGACAGCCCCAGCATTTT

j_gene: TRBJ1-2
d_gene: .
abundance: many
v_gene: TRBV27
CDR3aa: CASSFAGTNYGYTF
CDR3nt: TGTGCCAGCAGTTTCGCGGGAACTAACTATGGCTACACCTTC

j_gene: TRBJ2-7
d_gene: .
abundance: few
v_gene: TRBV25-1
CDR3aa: CASSGPGVDYEQYF
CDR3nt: TGTGCCAGCAGTGGTCCAGGTGTGGACTACGAGCAGTACTTC

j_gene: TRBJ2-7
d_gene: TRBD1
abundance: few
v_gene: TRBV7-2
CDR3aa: CASSFSGQGIYEQYF
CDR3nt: TGTGCCAGCAGCTTCTCGGGACAGGGTATCTACGAGCAGTACTTC

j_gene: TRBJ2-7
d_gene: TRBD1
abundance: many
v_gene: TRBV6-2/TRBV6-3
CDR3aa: CASSRTGGSSYEQYF
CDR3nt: TGTGCCAGCAGTCGGACAGGGGGCAGCTCCTACGAGCAGTACTTC

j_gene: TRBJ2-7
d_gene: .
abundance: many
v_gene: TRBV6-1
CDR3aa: CASSVGGGSSYEQYF
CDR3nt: TGTGCCAGCAGTGTTGGGGGAGGAAGCTCCTACGAGCAGTACTTC

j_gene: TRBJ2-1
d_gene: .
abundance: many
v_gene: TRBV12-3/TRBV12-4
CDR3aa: CASSLLGFSYNEQFF
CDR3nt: TGTGCCAGCAGTTTACTCGGATTCTCCTACAATGAGCAGTTCTTC

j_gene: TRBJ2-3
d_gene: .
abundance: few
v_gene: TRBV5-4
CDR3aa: CASSLSSGAGDTQYF
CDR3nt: TGTGCCAGCAGCTTGAGTTCAGGGGCCGGAGATACGCAGTATTTT

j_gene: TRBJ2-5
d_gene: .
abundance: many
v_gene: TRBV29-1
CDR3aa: CSVVPPGAGETQYF
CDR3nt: TGCAGCGTTGTCCCTCCGGGAGCTGGGGAGACCCAGTACTTC

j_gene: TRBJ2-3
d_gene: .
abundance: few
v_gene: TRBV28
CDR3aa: CASPNHIKGTDTQYF
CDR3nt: TGTGCCAGCCCTAACCACATCAAGGGCACAGATACGCAGTATTTT

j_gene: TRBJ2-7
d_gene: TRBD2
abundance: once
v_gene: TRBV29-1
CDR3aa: CSVLGLAEDGEYF
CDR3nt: TGCAGCGTCCTCGGACTAGCGGAGGACGGGGAGTACTTC

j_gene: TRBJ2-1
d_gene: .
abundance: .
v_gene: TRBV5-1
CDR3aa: CASSETPGLNRINDQFF
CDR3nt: TGCGCCAGCAGTGAGACACCGGGACTCAACAGGATCAATGATCAGTTCTTC

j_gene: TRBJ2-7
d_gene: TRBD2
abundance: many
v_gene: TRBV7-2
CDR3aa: CASSLWSGTSGSSFRAYEQYF
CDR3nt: TGTGCCAGCAGCTTGTGGAGTGGGACTAGCGGGAGTTCGTTTCGGGCCTACGAGCAGTACTTC

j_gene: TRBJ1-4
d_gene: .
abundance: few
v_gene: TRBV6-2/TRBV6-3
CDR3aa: CASSPAGTPNEKLFF
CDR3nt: TGTGCCAGCAGCCCAGCAGGGACTCCGAATGAAAAACTGTTTTTT

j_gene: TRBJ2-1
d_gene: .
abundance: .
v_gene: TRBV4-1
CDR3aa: CASSQVSQGPYNEQFF
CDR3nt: TGCGCCAGCAGCCAAGTATCTCAGGGCCCCTACAATGAGCAGTTCTTC